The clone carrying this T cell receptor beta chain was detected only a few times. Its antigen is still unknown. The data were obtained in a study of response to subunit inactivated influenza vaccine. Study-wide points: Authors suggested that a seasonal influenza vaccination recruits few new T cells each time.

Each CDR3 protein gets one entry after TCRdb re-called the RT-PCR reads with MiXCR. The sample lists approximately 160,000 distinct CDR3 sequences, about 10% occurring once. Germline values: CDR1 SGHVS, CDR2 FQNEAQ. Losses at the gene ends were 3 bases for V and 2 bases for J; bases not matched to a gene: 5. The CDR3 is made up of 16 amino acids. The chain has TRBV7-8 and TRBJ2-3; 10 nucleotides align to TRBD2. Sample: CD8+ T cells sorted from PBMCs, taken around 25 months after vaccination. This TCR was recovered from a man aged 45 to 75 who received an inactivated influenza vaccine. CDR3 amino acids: CASSFSGTSVTDTQYF. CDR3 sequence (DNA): TGTGCCAGCAGCTTCTCCGGGACTAGCGTCACAGATACGCAGTATTTT.